What follows are 13 T cell receptor beta chains derived from one specimen sequenced in a study of OX40 agonist ivuxolimab in advanced cancers. Here immunoSEQ multiplex PCR was the method, and the copy in TCRdb shows in-frame clones only, minus some. The sample includes roughly 23,000 clones, roughly 71% of them seen just once. The sample here was CD4+ or CD8+ T cells sorted from blood, taken in a trial of the OX40 agonist ivuxolimab. The receptors come from an adult with an advanced solid tumor such as melanoma, head and neck, liver or kidney cancer.

Written as DNA, the CDR3 is TGTGCCAGCAGTTATGGGACTAGCTTGGTCGAGACCCAGTACTTC. Translating it yields CASSYGTSLVETQYF. V gene TRBV6-6 combines with J gene TRBJ2-5; 9 bases match TRBD2. Germline lookup yields CDR1 MNHNY and CDR2 SVGAGI (reference sequence). The V gene end was trimmed by 3 bases and the J gene end by 5 bases; junction bases not matched to a gene: 7. The CDR3 totals 15 residues.

The V gene is TRBV5-4, the J gene TRBJ1-6; D might be TRBD1 (5 bases). CDR1 is SGHNT, CDR2 YYREEE, per germline (reference sequence). The CDR3 has 14 amino acids. Deletions cut 2 bases from V and 9 bases from J, with 12 bases between. This CDR3 reads CASSFGQGTSPLHF. The CDR3, as DNA: TGTGCCAGCAGCTTCGGGCAGGGAACTTCACCCCTCCACTTT.

Only a few counts were recorded for this clone. The chain couples TRBV7-2 to TRBJ2-7, with D possibly being TRBD1 (6 bases). Germline-derived CDR1 and CDR2 are SGHTA and FQGNSA. V was shortened by 5 bases and J by 1 base, with 12 bases between the two germline ends. The CDR3 loop spans 14 amino acids. CDR3: CASSAQGSSYEQYF. DNA of the CDR3: TGTGCCAGCAGCGCGCAGGGGAGTTCCTACGAGCAGTACTTC.

This clone was found a few times. The rearrangement joins TRBV5-1 to TRBJ2-1; 11 bases align to TRBD1. The germline gives CDR1 SGHRS, CDR2 YFSETQ. With 0 bases clipped from V and 0 bases from J, the junction kept 17 bases outside the gene matches. The CDR3 is 22 residues long. This CDR3 reads CASSLGWGQGGAGPTSYNEQFF. The CDR3 coding sequence is TGCGCCAGCAGCTTGGGCTGGGGACAGGGGGGAGCGGGTCCGACCTCCTACAATGAGCAGTTCTTC.

The genes are TRBV28 and TRBJ1-2; D gene unclear. The CDR3 length is 14 residues. The V end lost 4 bases, the J end lost 6 bases, and 15 bases lay between the germline ends. CDR1 and CDR2 (germline): MDHEN, SYDVKM. CDR3 in amino acids: CASSSHASSDGYTF. The CDR3 bases are TGTGCCAGCAGTTCGCACGCTTCGTCCGATGGCTACACCTTC.

The chain carries TRBV5-6 and TRBJ2-1, with D perhaps matching TRBD1 or TRBD2 (5 bases each). CDR1 is SGHDT and CDR2 is YYEEEE in the germline V gene. Trimming cost V 1 base and J 3 bases, with 17 bases left between them. The CDR3 loop spans 17 amino acids. The CDR3 spells CASSLRLDGTHYNEQFF. The CDR3 DNA sequence: TGTGCCAGCAGCTTGAGGTTGGATGGGACCCACTACAATGAGCAGTTCTTC.

The chain couples TRBV7-2 to TRBJ1-1; D not resolved. The CDR3 contains 12 residues. The V end lost 5 bases, the J end lost 7 bases, and 11 bases lay between the germline ends. The V gene's germline CDR1 is SGHTA and CDR2 FQGNSA. DNA of the CDR3: TGTGCCAGCAGCCCCTTCATAGGTGAAGCTTTCTTT. Translating gives CASSPFIGEAFF. Complete variable domain (other parts from reference TRBV7-2 and TRBJ1-1): GAGVSQSPSNKVTEKGKDVELRCDPISGHTALYWYRQSLGQGLEFLIYFQGNSAPDKSGLPSDRFSAERTGGSVSTLTIQRTQQEDSAVYLCASSPFIGEAFFGQGTRLTVV.

This rearrangement joins TRBV4-3 to TRBJ2-7; TRBD1 is a possible D gene (6 bases). V shed 4 bases and J shed 2 bases, with 15 bases lying between them. This CDR3 has 15 residues. The V gene's germline CDR1 is LGHNA and CDR2 YSLEER. The CDR3: CASSRERKGAYEQYF. The DNA for the CDR3 is TGCGCCAGCAGCCGTGAGAGGAAGGGGGCCTACGAGCAGTACTTC.

This rearrangement joins TRBV7-8 to TRBJ2-3, with TRBD2 identical over 8 bases. Germline CDR1 reads SGHVS; CDR2 reads FQNEAQ. This CDR3 comprises 16 residues. V was pared by 1 base and J by 1 base, with 4 bases of the junction left unmatched. This chain's CDR3 is CASSLELAGRTDTQYF. CDR3 coding DNA: TGTGCCAGCAGCTTAGAATTAGCGGGGCGCACAGATACGCAGTATTTT.

The V and J genes are TRBV7-9 and TRBJ2-7; 8 nucleotides align to TRBD1. Germline V CDR1 and CDR2: SEHNR, FQNEAQ (reference sequence). The CDR3 spans 14 residues. The V and J ends lost 4 bases and 2 bases, in that order; junction bases with no gene match: 4. DNA of the CDR3: TGTGCCAGCAGCTCCCTGACAGGGGCCTACGAGCAGTACTTC. Translated, it gives CASSSLTGAYEQYF.

This chain links TRBV27 with TRBJ1-5; D might be TRBD1 (6 bases). Deletions cut 6 bases from V and 12 bases from J, with 18 bases between. The germline V gene encodes CDR1 MNHEY and CDR2 SMNVEV (reference sequence). CDR3 size: 13 residues. CDR3 DNA: TGTGCCAGCAGGGCATCATACAGGGAGCACCAGCATTTT. Amino acid sequence: CASRASYREHQHF.

The V call is TRBV19, the J call TRBJ1-5, with D possibly TRBD1 on 5 matching bases. The CDR3 has 14 residues. V was cut by 2 bases and J by 9 bases, with 14 bases left in between. In germline, CDR1 is LNHDA, CDR2 SQIVND (reference sequence). The CDR3 DNA reads as TGTGCCAGTAGTATATGGGACGGGGATTTGCCCCAGCATTTT. Protein product: CASSIWDGDLPQHF.

This clone was seen just once. The germline gene is not matched at one end of the junction; a read error may be the cause. The chain combines TRBV5-1 with TRBJ2-5, with D possibly being TRBD2 (6 bases). Germline CDR1 reads SGHRS; CDR2 reads YFSETQ. CDR3 size: 14 residues. CDR3 region: CASSWGDGQGTQYF. The CDR3 nucleotides read TGCGCCAGCAGCTGGGGGGACGGCCAAGGGACCCAGTACTTC. The full variable domain, rest sourced from reference TRBV5-1 and TRBJ2-5, is KAGVTQTPRYLIKTRGQQVTLSCSPISGHRSVSWYQQTPGQGLQFLFEYFSETQRNKGNFPGRFSGRQFSNSRSEMNVSTLELGDSALYLCASSWGDGQGTQYFGPGTRLLVL.